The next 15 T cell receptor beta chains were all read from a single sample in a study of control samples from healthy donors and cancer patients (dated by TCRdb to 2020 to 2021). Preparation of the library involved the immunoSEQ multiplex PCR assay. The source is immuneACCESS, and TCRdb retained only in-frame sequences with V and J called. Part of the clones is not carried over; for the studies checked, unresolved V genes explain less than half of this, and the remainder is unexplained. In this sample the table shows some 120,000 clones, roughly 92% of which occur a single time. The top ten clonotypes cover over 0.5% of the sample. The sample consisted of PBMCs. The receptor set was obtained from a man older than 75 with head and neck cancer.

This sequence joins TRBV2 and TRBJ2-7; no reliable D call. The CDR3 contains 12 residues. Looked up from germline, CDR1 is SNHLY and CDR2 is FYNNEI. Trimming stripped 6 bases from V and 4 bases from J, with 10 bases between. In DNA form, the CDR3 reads TGTGCCAGCAGCACTCCATTTTACGAGCAGTACTTC. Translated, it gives CASSTPFYEQYF.

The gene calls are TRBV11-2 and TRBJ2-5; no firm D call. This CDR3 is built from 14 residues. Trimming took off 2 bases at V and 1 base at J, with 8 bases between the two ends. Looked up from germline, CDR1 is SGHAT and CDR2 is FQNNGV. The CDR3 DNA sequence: TGTGCCAGCAGCTTACGGCGGTCCCAAGAGACCCAGTACTTC. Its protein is CASSLRRSQETQYF.

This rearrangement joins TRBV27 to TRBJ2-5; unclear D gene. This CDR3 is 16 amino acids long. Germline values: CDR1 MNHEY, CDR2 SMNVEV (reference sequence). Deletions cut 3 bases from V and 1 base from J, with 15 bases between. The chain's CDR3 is CASSFRFGLGQETQYF. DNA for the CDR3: TGTGCCAGCAGTTTTCGGTTTGGGCTGGGCCAAGAGACCCAGTACTTC.

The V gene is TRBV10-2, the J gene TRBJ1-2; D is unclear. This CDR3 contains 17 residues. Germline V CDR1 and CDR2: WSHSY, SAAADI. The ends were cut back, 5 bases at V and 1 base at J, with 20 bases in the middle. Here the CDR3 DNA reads TGCGCCAGCAGTCCTTTTGACCGGAGCGAAGATAACTATGGCTACACCTTC. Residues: CASSPFDRSEDNYGYTF.

DNA of the CDR3: TGTGCCAGCAGTTACTGGCTAGCAAGCACAGATACGCAGTATTTT. Translating gives CASSYWLASTDTQYF. V gene TRBV6-2 or TRBV6-3 combines with J gene TRBJ2-3; tentative D call: TRBD2 (5 bases). From germline, CDR1 is MNHEY and CDR2 SVGEGT. V lost 1 base and J lost 0, with 8 bases in between. The CDR3 has 15 amino acids.

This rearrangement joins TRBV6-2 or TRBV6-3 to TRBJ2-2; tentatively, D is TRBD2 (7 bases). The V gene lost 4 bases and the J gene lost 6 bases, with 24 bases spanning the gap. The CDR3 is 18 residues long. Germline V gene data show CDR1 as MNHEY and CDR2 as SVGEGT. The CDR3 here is CASSWSWAGAQGPGELFF. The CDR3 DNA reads TGTGCCAGCAGTTGGTCATGGGCGGGGGCCCAGGGCCCCGGGGAGCTGTTTTTT.

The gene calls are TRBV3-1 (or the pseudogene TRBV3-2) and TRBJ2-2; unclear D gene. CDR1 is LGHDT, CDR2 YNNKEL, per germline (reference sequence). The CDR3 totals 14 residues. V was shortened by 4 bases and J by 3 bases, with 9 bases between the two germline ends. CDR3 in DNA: TGTGCCAGCAGCCGTACGACGCACACCGGGGAGCTGTTTTTT. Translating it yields CASSRTTHTGELFF.

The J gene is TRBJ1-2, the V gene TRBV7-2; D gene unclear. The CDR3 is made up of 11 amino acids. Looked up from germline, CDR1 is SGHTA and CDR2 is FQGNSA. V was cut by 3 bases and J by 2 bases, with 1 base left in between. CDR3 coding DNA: TGTGCCAGCAGCTTGAACTATGGCTACACCTTC. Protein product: CASSLNYGYTF.

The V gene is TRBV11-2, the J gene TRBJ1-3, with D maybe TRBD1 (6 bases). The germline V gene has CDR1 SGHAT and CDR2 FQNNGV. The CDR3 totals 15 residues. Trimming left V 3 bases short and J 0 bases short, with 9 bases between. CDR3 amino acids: CASSLDRVSGNTIYF. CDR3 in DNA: TGTGCCAGCAGCTTGGACAGAGTCTCTGGAAACACCATATATTTT.

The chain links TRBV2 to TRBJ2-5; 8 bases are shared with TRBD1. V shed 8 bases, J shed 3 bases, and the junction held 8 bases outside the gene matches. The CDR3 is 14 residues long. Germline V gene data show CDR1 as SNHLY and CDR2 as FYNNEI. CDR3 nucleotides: TGTGCCAGCTACCACAGACAGGGGAAAGAGACCCAGTACTTC. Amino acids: CASYHRQGKETQYF.

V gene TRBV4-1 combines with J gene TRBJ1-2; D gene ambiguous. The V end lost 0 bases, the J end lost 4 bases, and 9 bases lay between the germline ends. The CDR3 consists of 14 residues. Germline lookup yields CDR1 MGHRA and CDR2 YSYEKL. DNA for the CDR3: TGCGCCAGCAGCCAAGATATTACAGCCTATGGCTACACCTTC. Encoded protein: CASSQDITAYGYTF.

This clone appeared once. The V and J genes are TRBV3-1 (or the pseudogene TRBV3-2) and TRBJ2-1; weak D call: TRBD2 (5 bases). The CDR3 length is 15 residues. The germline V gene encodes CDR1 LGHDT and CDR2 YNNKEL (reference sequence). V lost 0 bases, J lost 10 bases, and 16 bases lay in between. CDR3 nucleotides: TGTGCCAGCAGCCAAGATGCGCTAGCAGATAGGGAGCAGTTCTTC. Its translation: CASSQDALADREQFF.

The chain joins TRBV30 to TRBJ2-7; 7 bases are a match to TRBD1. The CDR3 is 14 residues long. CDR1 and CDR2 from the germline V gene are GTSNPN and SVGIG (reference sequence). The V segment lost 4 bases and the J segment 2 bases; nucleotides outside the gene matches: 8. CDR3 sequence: CAWKGQGVTYEQYF. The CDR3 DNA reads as TGTGCCTGGAAAGGGCAGGGGGTGACCTACGAGCAGTACTTC.

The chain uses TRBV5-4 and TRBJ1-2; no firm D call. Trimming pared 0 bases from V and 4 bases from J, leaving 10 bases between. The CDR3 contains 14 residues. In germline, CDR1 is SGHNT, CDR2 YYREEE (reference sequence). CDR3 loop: CASSLEVHSYGYTF. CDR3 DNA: TGTGCCAGCAGCTTGGAAGTGCATAGCTATGGCTACACCTTC. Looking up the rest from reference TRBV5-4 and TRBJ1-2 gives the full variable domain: ETGVTQSPTHLIKTRGQQVTLRCSSQSGHNTVSWYQQALGQGPQFIFQYYREEENGRGNFPPRFSGLQFPNYSSELNVNALELDDSALYLCASSLEVHSYGYTFGSGTRLTVV.

The CDR3 is CALGTYGAGETQYF. DNA for the CDR3: TGTGCCTTAGGGACCTACGGGGCCGGGGAGACCCAGTACTTC. The chain recombines TRBV30 with TRBJ2-5; D tentatively fits TRBD1 or TRBD2 (5 bases each). The CDR3 has 14 amino acids. Germline V CDR1 and CDR2: GTSNPN, SVGIG (reference sequence). The germline V and J ends were trimmed by 7 bases and 5 bases, with 20 bases remaining between them.